The rows below give T cell receptor beta chains drawn from one sample of a study of cytomegalovirus exposure and HLA in healthy donors. Produced via immunoSEQ multiplex PCR; TCRdb's table is partial and in-frame only. The sample's table shows over 110,000 clones. Sequencing used PBMCs. These receptors were obtained from a male donor in good health and CMV-seronegative. Both conserved end residues are part of each CDR3. Each record gives: CDR3 protein, V gene, J gene.

CDR3aa: CASSILRDYSNQPQHF
v_gene: TRBV19
j_gene: TRBJ1-5

CDR3aa: CASTPRQREGRLIVGELFF
v_gene: TRBV7-2
j_gene: TRBJ2-2

CDR3aa: CAWSGPSTANEQFF
v_gene: TRBV30
j_gene: TRBJ2-1

CDR3aa: CASSTRAGGRTEAFF
v_gene: TRBV19
j_gene: TRBJ1-1

CDR3aa: CAWSSGNRYEQYF
v_gene: TRBV30
j_gene: TRBJ2-7

CDR3aa: CSARDYHEQYF
v_gene: TRBV20-1
j_gene: TRBJ2-7

CDR3aa: CASSPAGEAYEQYF
v_gene: TRBV5-1
j_gene: TRBJ2-7

CDR3aa: CASSAAGPRGEQYF
v_gene: TRBV27
j_gene: TRBJ2-7

CDR3aa: CASSIVQGENYGYTF
v_gene: TRBV19
j_gene: TRBJ1-2

CDR3aa: CASRGIGGNTEAFF
v_gene: TRBV9
j_gene: TRBJ1-1

CDR3aa: CASSQDLNRASYGYTF
v_gene: TRBV4-1
j_gene: TRBJ1-2

CDR3aa: CASRGQRETQYF
v_gene: TRBV28
j_gene: TRBJ2-5

CDR3aa: CASSPVSNEQFF
v_gene: TRBV18
j_gene: TRBJ2-1

CDR3aa: CASSEMGLLDNEQFF
v_gene: TRBV2
j_gene: TRBJ2-1

CDR3aa: CASSIGAGKISEQYF
v_gene: TRBV19
j_gene: TRBJ2-7

CDR3aa: CASSEGWAGEKLFF
v_gene: TRBV2
j_gene: TRBJ1-4

CDR3aa: CSGQGWASYEQYF
v_gene: TRBV29-1
j_gene: NA

CDR3aa: CASSYYRSNSPLHF
v_gene: TRBV6-5
j_gene: TRBJ1-6

CDR3aa: CAWRQENTEAFF
v_gene: TRBV30
j_gene: TRBJ1-1

CDR3aa: CSVGTTPREAFF
v_gene: TRBV29-1
j_gene: TRBJ1-1

CDR3aa: CASSLIFGEGGNEQFF
v_gene: TRBV13
j_gene: TRBJ2-1

CDR3aa: CASGLAAETQYF
v_gene: TRBV6-6
j_gene: TRBJ2-5

CDR3aa: CASSPWGGDSGNTIYF
v_gene: TRBV18
j_gene: TRBJ1-3

CDR3aa: CATSRPRSGGGQTYEQYF
v_gene: TRBV15
j_gene: TRBJ2-7

CDR3aa: CASSPQSLANTDTQYF
v_gene: TRBV18
j_gene: TRBJ2-3

CDR3aa: CASSTGLADEQFF
v_gene: TRBV18
j_gene: TRBJ2-1

CDR3aa: CASSPGRQGNSPLHF
v_gene: TRBV7-3
j_gene: TRBJ1-6

CDR3aa: CSATTPSTIYF
v_gene: TRBV20-1
j_gene: TRBJ1-3

CDR3aa: CASSSGQITFYGYTF
v_gene: TRBV5-1
j_gene: TRBJ1-2

CDR3aa: CASSFRDRQETQYF
v_gene: TRBV5-4
j_gene: TRBJ2-5

CDR3aa: CASSPGMHPGNTIYF
v_gene: TRBV18
j_gene: TRBJ1-3

CDR3aa: CASSLRGVTGELFF
v_gene: TRBV5-1
j_gene: TRBJ2-2

CDR3aa: CATRETGSYEQYF
v_gene: TRBV15
j_gene: TRBJ2-7

CDR3aa: CASSRTGGNLYEQYF
v_gene: TRBV19
j_gene: TRBJ2-7

CDR3aa: CASSGRAHNEQFF
v_gene: TRBV25-1
j_gene: TRBJ2-1

CDR3aa: CASSVGGGISNSPLHF
v_gene: TRBV9
j_gene: TRBJ1-6

CDR3aa: CASSRGQGANYGYTF
v_gene: TRBV19
j_gene: TRBJ1-2

CDR3aa: CASSIKNRPYEQYF
v_gene: TRBV19
j_gene: TRBJ2-7

CDR3aa: CASKVEVISEKLFF
v_gene: TRBV6-1
j_gene: TRBJ1-4

CDR3aa: CASSSGRATDTQYF
v_gene: TRBV5-1
j_gene: TRBJ2-3